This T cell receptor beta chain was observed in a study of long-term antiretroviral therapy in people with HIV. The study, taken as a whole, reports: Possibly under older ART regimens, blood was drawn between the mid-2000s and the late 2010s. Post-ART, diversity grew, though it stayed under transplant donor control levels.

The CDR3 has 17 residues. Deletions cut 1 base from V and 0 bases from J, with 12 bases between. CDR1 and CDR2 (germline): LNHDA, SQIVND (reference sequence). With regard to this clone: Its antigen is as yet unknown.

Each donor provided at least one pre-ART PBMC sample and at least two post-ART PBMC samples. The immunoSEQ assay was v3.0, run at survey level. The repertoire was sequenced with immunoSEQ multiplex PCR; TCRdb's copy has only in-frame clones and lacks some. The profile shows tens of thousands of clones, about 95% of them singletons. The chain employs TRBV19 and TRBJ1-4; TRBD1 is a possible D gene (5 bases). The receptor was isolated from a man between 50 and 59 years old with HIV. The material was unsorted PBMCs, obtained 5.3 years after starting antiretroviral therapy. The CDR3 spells CASSIGTGSATNEKLFF. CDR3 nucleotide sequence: TGTGCCAGTAGTATAGGTACAGGAAGTGCAACTAATGAAAAACTGTTTTTT.